Listed below are T cell receptor beta chains from one sample, sequenced in a study of blood T cell repertoires in COVID-19. Measured with immunoSEQ multiplex PCR; TCRdb has only the in-frame clones, and not every one. The sample has 250,000 to 350,000 clones; 70% to 85% are singletons. What was sequenced was peripheral blood. Receptors originate from a human donor with COVID-19, enrolled during active disease. The donor label of this sample is uncertain. Both conserved end residues are part of each CDR3. The D gene is left open where the match is weak. The listing skips clone size in some rows; elsewhere it reads once, few, many or a size class.

clone size: -; CDR3 length: 18; D gene: -; V gene: TRBV4-1; J gene: TRBJ2-5; CDR3 DNA: TGCGCCAGCAGCGGTGGGGCCAGGCTAGCGACGTACCAAGAGACCCAGTACTTC; CDR3 protein: CASSGGARLATYQETQYF
clone size: -; CDR3 length: 13; D gene: -; V gene: TRBV29-1; J gene: TRBJ2-7; CDR3 DNA: TGCAGCGTTGAGGAGGGAGCCTCCTACGAGCAGTACTTC; CDR3 protein: CSVEEGASYEQYF
clone size: -; CDR3 length: 15; D gene: -; V gene: TRBV7-9; J gene: TRBJ1-3; CDR3 DNA: TGTGCCAGCAGCCCCAGGGCCAGAACTGGAAACACCATATATTTT; CDR3 protein: CASSPRARTGNTIYF
clone size: -; CDR3 length: 15; D gene: -; V gene: TRBV10-2; J gene: TRBJ2-7; CDR3 DNA: TGCGCCAGCAGTCCCTTAGGGGTCGGCTCCTACGAGCAGTACTTC; CDR3 protein: CASSPLGVGSYEQYF
clone size: -; CDR3 length: 13; D gene: TRBD1; V gene: TRBV25-1; J gene: TRBJ2-1; CDR3 DNA: TGTGCCAGCAGCCACGGACAGGCCAATGAGCAGTTCTTC; CDR3 protein: CASSHGQANEQFF
clone size: -; CDR3 length: 16; D gene: -; V gene: TRBV19; J gene: TRBJ2-2; CDR3 DNA: TGTGCCACCCGAGCGGCGGTAGGGCGGTACACCGGGGAGCTGTTTTTT; CDR3 protein: CATRAAVGRYTGELFF
clone size: -; CDR3 length: 15; D gene: TRBD1; V gene: TRBV5-1; J gene: TRBJ2-5; CDR3 DNA: TGCGCCAGCAGCTCGGACAGGGGGCCGCAAGAGACCCAGTACTTC; CDR3 protein: CASSSDRGPQETQYF
clone size: -; CDR3 length: 15; D gene: -; V gene: TRBV18; J gene: TRBJ2-5; CDR3 DNA: TGTGCCAGCTCACCCCTGGCGACAGGCCAAGAGACCCAGTACTTC; CDR3 protein: CASSPLATGQETQYF
clone size: -; CDR3 length: 13; D gene: -; V gene: TRBV28; J gene: TRBJ2-2; CDR3 DNA: TGTGCCGGGAACAGGGAGAACACCGGGGAGCTGTTTTTT; CDR3 protein: CAGNRENTGELFF
clone size: -; CDR3 length: 16; D gene: TRBD2; V gene: TRBV5-5; J gene: TRBJ2-7; CDR3 DNA: TGTGCCAGCAGCTTCGGTCCAGCGGGAGGCACCTACGAGCAGTACTTC; CDR3 protein: CASSFGPAGGTYEQYF
clone size: few; CDR3 length: 16; D gene: -; V gene: TRBV24-1; J gene: TRBJ2-4; CDR3 DNA: TGTGCCACCAGTGATGCCCGGGAGGGGGCGCAGGCCATTCAGTACTTC; CDR3 protein: CATSDAREGAQAIQYF
clone size: -; CDR3 length: 14; D gene: -; V gene: TRBV2; J gene: TRBJ2-6; CDR3 DNA: TGTGCCAGCATTTCTAGCTCTGGGGCCAACGTCCTGACTTTC; CDR3 protein: CASISSSGANVLTF
clone size: -; CDR3 length: 17; D gene: TRBD2; V gene: TRBV12-5; J gene: TRBJ2-2; CDR3 DNA: TGTGCTAGTGGTTTGGACCCTAGCGGGAGCGGCGCCGGGGAGCTGTTTTTT; CDR3 protein: CASGLDPSGSGAGELFF
clone size: few; CDR3 length: 14; D gene: -; V gene: TRBV11-2; J gene: TRBJ1-5; CDR3 DNA: TGTGCCAGCAGCCGCGACAGGCTAAATCAGCCCCAGCATTTT; CDR3 protein: CASSRDRLNQPQHF
clone size: -; CDR3 length: 16; D gene: -; V gene: TRBV9; J gene: TRBJ1-5; CDR3 DNA: TGTGCCAGCAGCGAGAGCGACGAATATAGCAATCAGCCCCAGCATTTT; CDR3 protein: CASSESDEYSNQPQHF
clone size: -; CDR3 length: 16; D gene: TRBD2; V gene: TRBV28; J gene: TRBJ2-2; CDR3 DNA: TGTGCCAGCAGTTTGCCCATAGCGGGAGTCACCGGGGAGCTGTTTTTT; CDR3 protein: CASSLPIAGVTGELFF
clone size: once; CDR3 length: 17; D gene: -; V gene: TRBV9; J gene: TRBJ1-4; CDR3 DNA: TGTGCCAGCAGCGTAGCTGACAGCAGGGGAAGGTCCGAAAAACTGTTTTTT; CDR3 protein: CASSVADSRGRSEKLFF
clone size: many; CDR3 length: 14; D gene: TRBD1; V gene: TRBV6-1; J gene: TRBJ2-7; CDR3 DNA: TGTGCCAGCAGTGAAACACGGACAGGCACCGAGCAGTACTTC; CDR3 protein: CASSETRTGTEQYF
clone size: -; CDR3 length: 16; D gene: -; V gene: TRBV7-2; J gene: TRBJ1-3; CDR3 DNA: TGTGCCAGCAGCTTAGTTGGCAGCGGCTCTGGAAACACCATATATTTT; CDR3 protein: CASSLVGSGSGNTIYF
clone size: -; CDR3 length: 14; D gene: -; V gene: TRBV6-4; J gene: TRBJ1-2; CDR3 DNA: TGTGCCAGCAGTGACTCCATGGGAGGTGATGGCTACACCTTC; CDR3 protein: CASSDSMGGDGYTF
clone size: -; CDR3 length: 15; D gene: -; V gene: TRBV6-5; J gene: TRBJ1-6; CDR3 DNA: TGTGCCAGCAGTTACTCCGGGACCTATAATTCACCCCTCCACTTT; CDR3 protein: CASSYSGTYNSPLHF
clone size: -; CDR3 length: 13; D gene: -; V gene: TRBV30; J gene: TRBJ1-2; CDR3 DNA: TGTGCCTGGTCAGGCGTATTTAACTATGGCTACACCTTC; CDR3 protein: CAWSGVFNYGYTF
clone size: -; CDR3 length: 14; D gene: TRBD2; V gene: TRBV7-2; J gene: TRBJ2-7; CDR3 DNA: TGTGCCAGCAGCTCCGCGGGGGGGGCCTACGAGCAGTACTTC; CDR3 protein: CASSSAGGAYEQYF
clone size: -; CDR3 length: 14; D gene: -; V gene: TRBV3-1/TRBV3-2; J gene: TRBJ1-1; CDR3 DNA: TGTGCCAGCAGCCAAGTCAGGGTGAACACTGAAGCTTTCTTT; CDR3 protein: CASSQVRVNTEAFF
clone size: -; CDR3 length: 13; D gene: -; V gene: TRBV12-3/TRBV12-4; J gene: TRBJ2-1; CDR3 DNA: TGTGCCAGCAGTTTATTCAGGGTCCATGAGCAGTTCTTC; CDR3 protein: CASSLFRVHEQFF
clone size: -; CDR3 length: 15; D gene: TRBD2; V gene: TRBV18; J gene: TRBJ2-1; CDR3 DNA: TGTGCCAGCTCACCGGCCGGGACTAGAATCAATGAGCAGTTCTTC; CDR3 protein: CASSPAGTRINEQFF
clone size: -; CDR3 length: 16; D gene: TRBD2; V gene: TRBV5-4; J gene: TRBJ2-3; CDR3 DNA: TGTGCCAGCAGCTGGAGACTAGCGGGGCAGTCAGATACGCAGTATTTT; CDR3 protein: CASSWRLAGQSDTQYF
clone size: -; CDR3 length: 12; D gene: -; V gene: TRBV6-5; J gene: TRBJ2-2; CDR3 DNA: TGTGCCAGCAGTCGGGACACCGGGGAGCTGTTTTTT; CDR3 protein: CASSRDTGELFF
clone size: -; CDR3 length: 14; D gene: -; V gene: TRBV13; J gene: TRBJ2-6; CDR3 DNA: TGTGCCAGCAGCTTAGGAGACTCTCGAATGGTCCTGACTTTC; CDR3 protein: CASSLGDSRMVLTF
clone size: few; CDR3 length: 14; D gene: TRBD2; V gene: TRBV6-6; J gene: TRBJ2-1; CDR3 DNA: TGTGCCAGCAGCCTCTCTAGCGGTTACAATGAGCAGTTCTTC; CDR3 protein: CASSLSSGYNEQFF
clone size: -; CDR3 length: 14; D gene: TRBD1; V gene: TRBV29-1; J gene: TRBJ2-2; CDR3 DNA: TGCAGCGTGGTTGACAGGGCGAACACCGGGGAGCTGTTTTTT; CDR3 protein: CSVVDRANTGELFF
clone size: -; CDR3 length: 18; D gene: TRBD1; V gene: TRBV9; J gene: TRBJ2-2; CDR3 DNA: TGTGCCAGCAGCGCTGAGAGAAACAGGGGAAGGAGCACCGGGGAGCTGTTTTTT; CDR3 protein: CASSAERNRGRSTGELFF
clone size: once; CDR3 length: 15; D gene: TRBD1; V gene: TRBV4-3; J gene: TRBJ1-3; CDR3 DNA: TGCGCCAGCAGCCAGGAAGACAGGGGTGGAAACACCATATATTTT; CDR3 protein: CASSQEDRGGNTIYF
clone size: -; CDR3 length: 14; D gene: TRBD2; V gene: TRBV14; J gene: TRBJ2-7; CDR3 DNA: TGTGCCAGCAGCCAAACTAGCGGATCCTACGAGCAGTACTTC; CDR3 protein: CASSQTSGSYEQYF
clone size: -; CDR3 length: 16; D gene: -; V gene: TRBV6-1; J gene: TRBJ1-5; CDR3 DNA: TGTGCCAGCAGTGAAGGGACACCTAATAGCAATCAGCCCCAGCATTTT; CDR3 protein: CASSEGTPNSNQPQHF
clone size: -; CDR3 length: 15; D gene: -; V gene: TRBV19; J gene: TRBJ2-3; CDR3 DNA: TGTGCCAGTAGTGAAGCCACAGGCTCCACAGATACGCAGTATTTT; CDR3 protein: CASSEATGSTDTQYF
clone size: -; CDR3 length: 13; D gene: -; V gene: TRBV5-1; J gene: TRBJ1-4; CDR3 DNA: TGCGCCAGCAGCTTGGAGGGGATTGGAAAACTGTTTTTT; CDR3 protein: CASSLEGIGKLFF
clone size: once; CDR3 length: 15; D gene: TRBD1; V gene: TRBV5-8; J gene: TRBJ1-5; CDR3 DNA: TGTGCCAGCAGCTTTTGGGGACAGGACAATCAGCCCCAGCATTTT; CDR3 protein: CASSFWGQDNQPQHF
clone size: -; CDR3 length: 14; D gene: TRBD1; V gene: TRBV29-1; J gene: TRBJ1-1; CDR3 DNA: TGCAGCGTTGGACAGGGGGCGGGAGGGACTGAAGCTTTCTTT; CDR3 protein: CSVGQGAGGTEAFF
clone size: few; CDR3 length: 16; D gene: -; V gene: TRBV4-1; J gene: TRBJ2-3; CDR3 DNA: TGCGCCAGCAGCCCTAGACCAATCCGGCGTCAAGATACGCAGTATTTT; CDR3 protein: CASSPRPIRRQDTQYF
clone size: -; CDR3 length: 16; D gene: TRBD1; V gene: TRBV11-3; J gene: TRBJ2-2; CDR3 DNA: TGTGCCAGCAGCTTAGTCAGGGACAGAGTCACCGGGGAGCTGTTTTTT; CDR3 protein: CASSLVRDRVTGELFF
clone size: -; CDR3 length: 15; D gene: -; V gene: TRBV5-4; J gene: TRBJ2-7; CDR3 DNA: TGTGCCAGCAGCCCTCGACAGGAATCCAGCTACGAGCAGTACTTC; CDR3 protein: CASSPRQESSYEQYF
clone size: -; CDR3 length: 14; D gene: -; V gene: TRBV5-6; J gene: TRBJ1-2; CDR3 DNA: TGTGCCAGCAGCTTTAAGGACAGAAACTATGGCTACACCTTC; CDR3 protein: CASSFKDRNYGYTF
clone size: -; CDR3 length: 14; D gene: -; V gene: TRBV20-1; J gene: TRBJ2-7; CDR3 DNA: TGCAGTGCTAGTGACGCGGTGGGCTCCTACGAGCAGTACTTC; CDR3 protein: CSASDAVGSYEQYF
clone size: few; CDR3 length: 15; D gene: -; V gene: TRBV11-2; J gene: TRBJ1-1; CDR3 DNA: TGTGCCAGCAGCTTTGCACAGGGTGTATTCACTGAAGCTTTCTTT; CDR3 protein: CASSFAQGVFTEAFF
clone size: -; CDR3 length: 14; D gene: TRBD2; V gene: TRBV7-2; J gene: TRBJ2-1; CDR3 DNA: TGTGCCAGCAGCTTAGAAGCGGGAGGAATTGCGCAGTTCTTC; CDR3 protein: CASSLEAGGIAQFF
clone size: -; CDR3 length: 16; D gene: TRBD1; V gene: TRBV4-3; J gene: TRBJ2-7; CDR3 DNA: TGCGCCAGCAGCCAAGGACACCGGGACAGGAGCTACGAGCAGTACTTC; CDR3 protein: CASSQGHRDRSYEQYF
clone size: -; CDR3 length: 14; D gene: -; V gene: TRBV19; J gene: TRBJ2-3; CDR3 DNA: TGTGCCAGTGGCCAGGGTCGCCACACAGATACGCAGTATTTT; CDR3 protein: CASGQGRHTDTQYF
clone size: -; CDR3 length: 15; D gene: TRBD1; V gene: TRBV5-1; J gene: TRBJ1-2; CDR3 DNA: TGCGCCAGCAGCGGGACAGGGGCCGCCGACTATGGCTACACCTTC; CDR3 protein: CASSGTGAADYGYTF
clone size: -; CDR3 length: 14; D gene: TRBD2; V gene: TRBV5-1; J gene: TRBJ2-1; CDR3 DNA: TGCGCCAGCAGCTTGCTGTTAGCGGGAGAGGAGCAGTTCTTC; CDR3 protein: CASSLLLAGEEQFF
clone size: -; CDR3 length: 13; D gene: -; V gene: TRBV12-3/TRBV12-4; J gene: TRBJ1-1; CDR3 DNA: TGTGCCGGCAGGAAGAGGGATAACACTGAAGCTTTCTTT; CDR3 protein: CAGRKRDNTEAFF
clone size: -; CDR3 length: 15; D gene: -; V gene: TRBV24-1; J gene: TRBJ2-5; CDR3 DNA: TGTGCCACCAGTGGGAGGACTGGGGAGAGGGAGACCCAGTACTTC; CDR3 protein: CATSGRTGERETQYF
clone size: -; CDR3 length: 12; D gene: TRBD1; V gene: TRBV6-5; J gene: TRBJ1-2; CDR3 DNA: TGTGCCAGCAGCCCACAGGGGAATGGCTACACCTTC; CDR3 protein: CASSPQGNGYTF
clone size: -; CDR3 length: 15; D gene: -; V gene: TRBV7-8; J gene: TRBJ2-2; CDR3 DNA: TGTGCCAGCAGCTTAGGCCTAGGTCTAGCCGGGGAGCTGTTTTTT; CDR3 protein: CASSLGLGLAGELFF
clone size: -; CDR3 length: 15; D gene: TRBD1; V gene: TRBV3-1/TRBV3-2; J gene: TRBJ1-3; CDR3 DNA: TGTGCCAGCAGCCAGGGACAGCTCTCTGGAAACACCATATATTTT; CDR3 protein: CASSQGQLSGNTIYF
clone size: -; CDR3 length: 14; D gene: -; V gene: TRBV5-1; J gene: TRBJ1-2; CDR3 DNA: TGCGCCAGCAGCTTGAACAGGGAAGGCTATGGTTACACCTTC; CDR3 protein: CASSLNREGYGYTF
clone size: -; CDR3 length: 14; D gene: -; V gene: TRBV9; J gene: TRBJ2-3; CDR3 DNA: TGTGCCAGCAGCGTAGGGGTAGGGGCAGATACGCAGTATTTT; CDR3 protein: CASSVGVGADTQYF
clone size: -; CDR3 length: 14; D gene: -; V gene: TRBV19; J gene: TRBJ1-2; CDR3 DNA: TGTGCCAGTAGTATAGGATCAGGGAACTATGGCTACACCTTC; CDR3 protein: CASSIGSGNYGYTF
clone size: -; CDR3 length: 13; D gene: -; V gene: TRBV18; J gene: TRBJ1-6; CDR3 DNA: TGTGCCAGCTCACCTTCAGGGGAATCACCCCTCCACTTT; CDR3 protein: CASSPSGESPLHF
clone size: once; CDR3 length: 14; D gene: TRBD1; V gene: TRBV6-5; J gene: TRBJ2-2; CDR3 DNA: TGTGCCAGCACGACAGGGACGAACACCGGGGAGCTGTTTTTT; CDR3 protein: CASTTGTNTGELFF